The 26 T cell receptor beta chains given below trace back to one sample, sequenced in a study of PD-1 blockade in classical Hodgkin lymphoma. All the patients suffered relapse after autologous stem cell transplantation, and brentuximab vedotin exposure differed. Magnetic negative selection purified CD4+ T cells from thawed PBMCs. Libraries were prepared by immunoSEQ multiplex PCR; TCRdb keeps only in-frame clonotypes and omits some of them. The repertoire includes about 29,000 clones, around 86% of them detected once, and approximately 2.4% sits in the top ten. This specimen was CD4+ T cells from blood, taken at baseline. These TCRs come from a human donor with classical Hodgkin lymphoma.

The V and J genes are TRBV20-1 and TRBJ2-7; 8 bases line up with TRBD2. V was clipped by 6 bases and J by 5 bases; unmatched bases: 3. From germline, CDR1 is DFQATT and CDR2 SNEGSKA (reference sequence). The CDR3 runs 11 residues. In nucleotides, the CDR3 is TGCAGTGCGGCGGGGGGACACGAGCAGTACTTC. Its protein is CSAAGGHEQYF.

This clone showed up just once. V gene TRBV11-2 combines with J gene TRBJ2-1; the D is unclear. Trimming took off 1 base at V and 6 bases at J, with 4 bases between the two ends. The CDR3 consists of 12 residues. The germline CDR1 and CDR2 sequences are SGHAT and FQNNGV. CDR3 loop: CASSLGSNEQFF. DNA for the CDR3: TGTGCCAGCAGCTTAGGGAGCAATGAGCAGTTCTTC.

The chain links TRBV7-9 to TRBJ2-6, with TRBD1 identical over 7 bases. The V segment lost 2 bases and the J segment 2 bases; nucleotides outside the gene matches: 6. The CDR3 length is 17 residues. Germline lookup yields CDR1 SEHNR and CDR2 FQNEAQ (reference sequence). The CDR3 coding sequence is TGTGCCAGCAGCTTACAAGGACAGGCACCTGGGGCCAACGTCCTGACTTTC. The encoded protein is CASSLQGQAPGANVLTF. Supplemented by reference TRBV7-9 and TRBJ2-6, the full variable domain reads DTGVSQNPRHKITKRGQNVTFRCDPISEHNRLYWYRQTLGQGPEFLTYFQNEAQLEKSRLLSDRFSAERPKGSFSTLEIQRTEQGDSAMYLCASSLQGQAPGANVLTFGAGSRLTVL.

The table lists this clone with a few counts. The CDR3 sequence: CAWSHGTGYGYTF. The CDR3 DNA is TGTGCCTGGAGTCACGGGACGGGTTATGGCTACACCTTC. The V gene is TRBV30, the J gene TRBJ1-2; tentative D call: TRBD1 (5 bases). Germline V lookup: CDR1 GTSNPN, CDR2 SVGIG (reference sequence). The length of the CDR3 is 13 residues. Trimming took 2 bases from V and 5 from J, leaving 12 bases between them.

The chain has TRBV27 and TRBJ2-1, with 10 nucleotides matching TRBD2. With 0 bases clipped from V and 3 bases from J, the junction kept 11 bases outside the gene matches. Germline CDR1 and CDR2: MNHEY and SMNVEV (reference sequence). The CDR3 runs 19 residues. CDR3 coding DNA: TGTGCCAGCAGTTTATCTGGGCTAGCGGGAGTTCTCTTCTACAATGAGCAGTTCTTC. It is translated as CASSLSGLAGVLFYNEQFF.

The rearrangement links TRBV5-4 to TRBJ1-1; weak D call: TRBD1 (5 bases). Germline-derived CDR1 and CDR2 are SGHNT and YYREEE (reference sequence). This CDR3 has 13 amino acids. V lost 4 bases to trimming and J lost 8 bases, with 15 bases between them. The CDR3, as DNA: TGTGCCAGCAGCGGGGACCAGACGAACGAAGCTTTCTTT. Its translation: CASSGDQTNEAFF. The variable domain in full, completed from reference TRBV5-4 and TRBJ1-1, reads ETGVTQSPTHLIKTRGQQVTLRCSSQSGHNTVSWYQQALGQGPQFIFQYYREEENGRGNFPPRFSGLQFPNYSSELNVNALELDDSALYLCASSGDQTNEAFFGQGTRLTVV.

V usage is TRBV7-2 and J usage is TRBJ1-4; D unclear. The CDR3 has 13 residues. Germline V gives CDR1 SGHTA, CDR2 FQGNSA. Trimming left V 2 bases short and J 3 bases short, with 4 bases between. The CDR3 is CASSLRSNEKLFF. Written as DNA, the CDR3 is TGTGCCAGCAGCTTAAGGTCTAATGAAAAACTGTTTTTT.

The chain couples TRBV18 to TRBJ2-1; 10 bases line up with TRBD2. This CDR3 contains 17 residues. The germline V gene encodes CDR1 KGHSH and CDR2 LQKENI. J was trimmed by 1 base and V by 3 bases; bases with no gene match: 6. CDR3 residues: CASSPLGAGGSYNEQFF. CDR3 nucleotides: TGTGCCAGCTCACCGCTGGGAGCGGGAGGGTCCTACAATGAGCAGTTCTTC.

The J gene is TRBJ1-5, the V gene TRBV30; possibly TRBD1 for D (5 bases). CDR1 and CDR2 from the germline V gene are GTSNPN and SVGIG (reference sequence). The V gene lost 1 base and the J gene lost 4 bases, with 8 bases spanning the gap. This CDR3 has 13 residues. In nucleotides, the CDR3 is TGTGCCTGGAGTGAGCAGGGAAATCAGCCCCAGCATTTT. Protein: CAWSEQGNQPQHF.

The rearrangement joins TRBV6-5 to TRBJ1-1; 9 nucleotides align to TRBD1. Germline loops: CDR1 MNHEY, CDR2 SVGAGI. Trimming cost V 5 bases and J 5 bases; bases outside gene matches: 6. The CDR3 consists of 14 residues. CDR3 DNA: TGTGCCAGCAGTCCCCACGGACAGGGGACTGAAGCTTTCTTT. This encodes CASSPHGQGTEAFF.

The V gene is TRBV6-1, the J gene TRBJ1-4, with TRBD1 identical over 8 bases. CDR1 MNHNS and CDR2 SASEGT come from the germline V gene. Trimming cost V 4 bases and J 8 bases; bases outside gene matches: 6. The CDR3 is 14 residues long. The chain's CDR3 is CASSAGQGGEKLFF. CDR3 bases: TGTGCCAGCAGTGCAGGACAGGGAGGAGAAAAACTGTTTTTT.

This clone was found a few times. This rearrangement joins TRBV4-2 to TRBJ2-2; D gene ambiguous. CDR1 is LGHNA, CDR2 YNFKEQ, per germline. The CDR3 runs 16 residues. V lost 5 bases and J lost 5, with 18 bases in between. The CDR3 here is CASSYLPKLGTGELFF. CDR3 nucleotide sequence: TGTGCCAGCAGCTATTTACCCAAATTGGGGACCGGGGAGCTGTTTTTT.

The chain combines TRBV7-2 with TRBJ2-1, with 7 bases identical to TRBD2. Germline V gene lookup returns CDR1 SGHTA and CDR2 FQGNSA. V lost 2 bases to trimming and J lost 0 bases; unmatched junction nucleotides: 1. CDR3 length: 15 residues. The DNA for the CDR3 is TGTGCCAGCAGCTTAAGGACTAGCTCCTACAATGAGCAGTTCTTC. Amino acids: CASSLRTSSYNEQFF.

The chain has TRBV25-1 and TRBJ2-1; either TRBD1 or TRBD2 may fit D (5 bases each). Germline loops: CDR1 MGHDK, CDR2 SYGVNS. V was trimmed by 5 bases and J by 5 bases, leaving 10 bases between them. The CDR3 has 13 amino acids. CDR3 region: CASSLGADNEQFF. The CDR3 DNA follows: TGTGCCAGCAGTCTCGGGGCCGACAATGAGCAGTTCTTC.

J is TRBJ2-6 and V is TRBV28; either TRBD1 or TRBD2 may supply D (5 bases each). Trimming removed 2 bases from V and 2 bases from J, with 7 bases in between. The germline V gene encodes CDR1 MDHEN and CDR2 SYDVKM. CDR3 length equals 15 residues. The CDR3: CASSLGGTGANVLTF. CDR3 nucleotides: TGTGCCAGCAGTTTAGGGGGAACTGGGGCCAACGTCCTGACTTTC.

The gene calls are TRBV4-1 and TRBJ2-3; 9 bases align to TRBD2. This CDR3 comprises 17 residues. Germline CDR1 and CDR2: MGHRA and YSYEKL. V trimming: 4 bases; J trimming: 0 bases; junction bases outside the gene matches: 8. In nucleotides, the CDR3 is TGCGCCAGCAGCCCCCTTCGACTAGCGGACAGCACAGATACGCAGTATTTT. The encoded protein is CASSPLRLADSTDTQYF.

The chain combines TRBV18 with TRBJ2-2; 7 nucleotides match TRBD2. The CDR3 runs 16 residues. V lost 0 bases and J lost 4; bases outside the gene matches: 5. CDR1 and CDR2 (germline): KGHSH, LQKENI. In DNA, the CDR3 is TGTGCCAGCTCACCACCTCAGGGAGGGAGCACCGGGGAGCTGTTTTTT. Residues: CASSPPQGGSTGELFF.

This rearrangement joins TRBV5-6 to TRBJ2-2, with D uncertain. Germline CDR1 and CDR2: SGHDT and YYEEEE. The CDR3 loop spans 13 amino acids. V lost 1 base, J lost 7 bases, and 8 bases lay in between. The CDR3 loop is CASSLYRSGELFF. The CDR3 DNA is TGTGCCAGCAGCTTGTATCGGAGCGGGGAGCTGTTTTTT.

The V and J genes are TRBV27 and TRBJ1-1; D is possibly TRBD1 (6 bases). From germline, CDR1 is MNHEY and CDR2 SMNVEV (reference sequence). V lost 0 bases and J lost 4, with 12 bases in between. This CDR3 comprises 15 residues. The CDR3 region has the DNA TGTGCCAGCAGTTTATCATGGGGGGCTATCACTGAAGCTTTCTTT. The encoded protein is CASSLSWGAITEAFF.

This rearrangement joins TRBV5-6 to TRBJ1-1; 7 positions agree with TRBD1. This CDR3 contains 15 residues. The trim removed 1 base at V and 8 bases at J, leaving 11 bases unmatched. Germline-derived CDR1 and CDR2 are SGHDT and YYEEEE. CDR3 amino acids: CASSLFNSARGEAFF. The CDR3, as DNA: TGTGCCAGCAGCTTGTTTAACAGCGCCAGGGGGGAAGCTTTCTTT. Combining the CDR3 with reference TRBV5-6 and TRBJ1-1 gives the whole variable domain DAGVTQSPTHLIKTRGQQVTLRCSPKSGHDTVSWYQQALGQGPQFIFQYYEEEERQRGNFPDRFSGHQFPNYSSELNVNALLLGDSALYLCASSLFNSARGEAFFGQGTRLTVV.

The CDR3 bases are TGTGCCAGCAGTTATTCCTACAGGGGCAATCAGCCCCAGCATTTT. Translated: CASSYSYRGNQPQHF. The chain recombines TRBV6-5 with TRBJ1-5, with a possible D match to TRBD1 (6 bases). The CDR3 contains 15 residues. Germline V gives CDR1 MNHEY, CDR2 SVGAGI. V lost 3 bases and J lost 2, with 11 bases in between.

The chain is built from TRBV10-3 and TRBJ2-3; a weak D match, TRBD2 (8 bases). Trimming removed 6 bases at V and 3 bases at J, with 16 bases between. The length of the CDR3 is 15 residues. CDR1 and CDR2 from the germline V gene are ENHRY and SYGVKD. The CDR3 reads CAISPGRGPTDTQYF. The DNA of the CDR3 is TGTGCCATCAGCCCCGGGAGGGGGCCGACAGATACGCAGTATTTT.

The rearrangement uses TRBV7-7 and TRBJ2-3; D not certain. Trimming shortened V by 1 base and J by 0 bases, and 8 bases separated the two germline ends. The CDR3 totals 15 residues. CDR1 SSHAT and CDR2 FNYEAQ come from the germline V gene (reference sequence). The DNA for the CDR3 is TGTGCCAGCAGCTTAGGGACCGTTAGCACAGATACGCAGTATTTT. This translates into CASSLGTVSTDTQYF.

The V call is TRBV19, the J call TRBJ1-4; TRBD1 agrees at 9 bases. J was trimmed by 1 base and V by 5 bases; bases with no gene match: 5. Per the germline V gene, CDR1 is LNHDA and CDR2 is SQIVND (reference sequence). CDR3 size: 16 residues. The CDR3 DNA is TGTGCCAGTAGTCATCCGGGACAGGGAACTAATGAAAAACTGTTTTTT. This sequence encodes CASSHPGQGTNEKLFF.

This chain uses TRBV7-2 with TRBJ1-2, with D perhaps matching TRBD1 (6 bases). CDR1 is SGHTA and CDR2 is FQGNSA in the germline V gene. The CDR3 loop spans 17 amino acids. V lost 0 bases to trimming and J lost 4 bases, with 18 bases between them. CDR3 bases: TGTGCCAGCAGCTTAGCGAGTCAGGGGCTTAAACTCTATGGCTACACCTTC. Translation: CASSLASQGLKLYGYTF.

The chain is built from TRBV5-1 and TRBJ2-2; no reliable D call. V lost 1 base to trimming and J lost 6 bases, with 7 bases between them. Germline values: CDR1 SGHRS, CDR2 YFSETQ. The CDR3 sequence is 13 residues long. The CDR3 nucleotides are TGCGCCAGCAGCTTGCCTATTTCCGGGGAGCTGTTTTTT. Amino acid sequence: CASSLPISGELFF.